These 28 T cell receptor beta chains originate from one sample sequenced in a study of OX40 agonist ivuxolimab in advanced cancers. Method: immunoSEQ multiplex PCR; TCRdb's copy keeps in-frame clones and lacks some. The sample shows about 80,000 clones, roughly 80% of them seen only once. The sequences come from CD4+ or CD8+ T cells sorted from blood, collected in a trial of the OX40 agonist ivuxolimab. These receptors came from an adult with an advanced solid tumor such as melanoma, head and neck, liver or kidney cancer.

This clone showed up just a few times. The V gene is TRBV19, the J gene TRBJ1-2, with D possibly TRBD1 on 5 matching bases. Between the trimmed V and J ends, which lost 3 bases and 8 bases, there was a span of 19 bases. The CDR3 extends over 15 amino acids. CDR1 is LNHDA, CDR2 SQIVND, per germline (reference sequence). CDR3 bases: TGTGCCAGTAGTATGGTGTGGACAACCGGGAACGGCTACACCTTC. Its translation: CASSMVWTTGNGYTF.

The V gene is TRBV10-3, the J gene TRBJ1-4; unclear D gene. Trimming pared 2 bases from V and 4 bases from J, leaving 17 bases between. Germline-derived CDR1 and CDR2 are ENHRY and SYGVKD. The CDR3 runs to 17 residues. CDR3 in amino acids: CAISESGLGSINEKLFF. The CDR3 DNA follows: TGTGCCATCAGTGAGAGTGGTCTGGGCAGTATTAATGAAAAACTGTTTTTT.

The chain's CDR3 is CASSEVPLTDRSAGGYEQYF. The CDR3 coding sequence is TGTGCCAGCAGTGAGGTCCCCTTAACAGACCGCTCAGCGGGAGGGTACGAGCAGTACTTC. The rearrangement links TRBV6-4 to TRBJ2-7; the match to TRBD2 covers 10 bases. The length of the CDR3 is 20 residues. CDR1 and CDR2 from the germline V gene are MRHNA and SNTAGT. V lost 3 bases, J lost 4 bases, and 21 bases stayed unmatched.

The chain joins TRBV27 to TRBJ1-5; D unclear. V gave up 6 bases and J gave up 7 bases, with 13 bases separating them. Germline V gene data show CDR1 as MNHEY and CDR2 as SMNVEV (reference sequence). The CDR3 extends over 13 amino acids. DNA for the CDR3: TGTGCCAGCAGCCCCCGGTTAGGGCAGCCCCAGCATTTT. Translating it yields CASSPRLGQPQHF.

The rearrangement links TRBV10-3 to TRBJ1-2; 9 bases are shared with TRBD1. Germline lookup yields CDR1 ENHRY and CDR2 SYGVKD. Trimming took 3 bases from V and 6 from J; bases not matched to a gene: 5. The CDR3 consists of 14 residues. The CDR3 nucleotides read TGTGCCATCAGTGAACGCGGGACAGGGAATGGCTACACCTTC. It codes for CAISERGTGNGYTF.

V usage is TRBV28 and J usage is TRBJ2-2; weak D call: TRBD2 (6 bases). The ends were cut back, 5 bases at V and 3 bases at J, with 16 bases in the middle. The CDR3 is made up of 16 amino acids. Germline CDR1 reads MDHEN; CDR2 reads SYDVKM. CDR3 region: CASSNPAGTDTGELFF. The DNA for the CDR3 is TGTGCCAGCAGTAACCCCGCGGGGACCGACACCGGGGAGCTGTTTTTT. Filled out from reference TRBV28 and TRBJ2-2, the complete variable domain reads DVKVTQSSRYLVKRTGEKVFLECVQDMDHENMFWYRQDPGLGLRLIYFSYDVKMKEKGDIPEGYSVSREKKERFSLILESASTNQTSMYLCASSNPAGTDTGELFFGEGSRLTVL.

The CDR3 is CASSVAISTGHNEQFF. CDR3 sequence (DNA): TGTGCCAGCAGCGTAGCGATCTCGACAGGACACAATGAGCAGTTCTTC. This chain uses TRBV9 with TRBJ2-1; possible D gene TRBD1, 6 bases. The germline V and J ends were trimmed by 0 bases and 5 bases, with 15 bases remaining between them. Germline assignment: CDR1 SGDLS and CDR2 YYNGEE. The CDR3 contains 16 residues.

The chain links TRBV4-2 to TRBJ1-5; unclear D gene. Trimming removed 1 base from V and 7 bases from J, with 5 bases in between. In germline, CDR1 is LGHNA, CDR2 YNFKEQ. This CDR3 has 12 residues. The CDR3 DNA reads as TGTGCCAGCAGCCAAGGGGTCCAGCCCCAGCATTTT. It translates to CASSQGVQPQHF.

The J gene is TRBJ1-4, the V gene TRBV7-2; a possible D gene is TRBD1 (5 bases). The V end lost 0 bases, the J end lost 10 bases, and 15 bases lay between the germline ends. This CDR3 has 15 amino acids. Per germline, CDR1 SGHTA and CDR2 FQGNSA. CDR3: CASSLAGVRQGKLFF. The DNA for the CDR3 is TGTGCCAGCAGCTTAGCAGGGGTTAGGCAGGGAAAACTGTTTTTT.

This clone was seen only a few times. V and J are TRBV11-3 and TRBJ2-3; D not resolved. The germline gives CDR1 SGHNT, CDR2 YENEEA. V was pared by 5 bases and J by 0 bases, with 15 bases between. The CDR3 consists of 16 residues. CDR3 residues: CASSDVGGISTDTQYF. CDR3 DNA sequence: TGTGCCAGCAGCGATGTAGGTGGAATTAGCACAGATACGCAGTATTTT.

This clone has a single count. CDR3 in amino acids: CASSQGHFSSYNEQFF. CDR3 nucleotides: TGTGCCAGCAGCCAAGGGCACTTTAGCTCCTACAATGAGCAGTTCTTC. The V and J genes are TRBV4-2 and TRBJ2-1; D remains unclear. Germline V CDR1 and CDR2: LGHNA, YNFKEQ. Trimming stripped 1 base from V and 0 bases from J, with 10 bases between. This CDR3 has 16 amino acids.

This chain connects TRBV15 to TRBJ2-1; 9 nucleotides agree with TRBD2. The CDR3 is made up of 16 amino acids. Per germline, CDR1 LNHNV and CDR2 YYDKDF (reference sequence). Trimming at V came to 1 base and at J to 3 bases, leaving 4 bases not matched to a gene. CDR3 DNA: TGTGCCACCAGCAGAGGGGGACTAGCCAACTACAATGAGCAGTTCTTC. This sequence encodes CATSRGGLANYNEQFF.

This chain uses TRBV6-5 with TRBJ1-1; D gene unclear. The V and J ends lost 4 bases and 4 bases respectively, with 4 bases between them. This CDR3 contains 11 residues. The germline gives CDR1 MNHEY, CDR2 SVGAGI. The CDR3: CASSWGTEAFF. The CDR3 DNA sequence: TGTGCCAGCAGTTGGGGCACTGAAGCTTTCTTT.

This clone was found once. In DNA form, the CDR3 reads TGTGCCAGCAGCGTAGACCCCCGAGGCAATCAGCCCCAGCATTTT. Protein product: CASSVDPRGNQPQHF. The chain uses TRBV9 and TRBJ1-5; D is ambiguous. Germline-derived CDR1 and CDR2 are SGDLS and YYNGEE. The CDR3 has 15 residues. V shed 0 bases and J shed 2 bases, with 9 bases lying between them.

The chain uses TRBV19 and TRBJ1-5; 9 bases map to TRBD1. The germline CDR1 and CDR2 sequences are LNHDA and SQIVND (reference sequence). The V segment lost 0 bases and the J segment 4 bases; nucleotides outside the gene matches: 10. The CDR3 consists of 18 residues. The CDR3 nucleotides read TGTGCCAGTAGTATAGACATTGTCCTCGGGACAGGGAATCAGCCCCAGCATTTT. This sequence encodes CASSIDIVLGTGNQPQHF. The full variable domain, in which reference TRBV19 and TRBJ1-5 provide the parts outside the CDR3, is DGGITQSPKYLFRKEGQNVTLSCEQNLNHDAMYWYRQDPGQGLRLIYYSQIVNDFQKGDIAEGYSVSREKKESFPLTVTSAQKNPTAFYLCASSIDIVLGTGNQPQHFGDGTRLSIL.

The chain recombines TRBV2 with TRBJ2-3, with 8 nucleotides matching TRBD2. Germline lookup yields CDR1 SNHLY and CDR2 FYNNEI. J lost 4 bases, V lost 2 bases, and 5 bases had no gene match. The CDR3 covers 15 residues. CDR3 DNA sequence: TGTGCCAGCAGTGAACCGGGAGGGAGGGCAGATACGCAGTATTTT. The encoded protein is CASSEPGGRADTQYF.

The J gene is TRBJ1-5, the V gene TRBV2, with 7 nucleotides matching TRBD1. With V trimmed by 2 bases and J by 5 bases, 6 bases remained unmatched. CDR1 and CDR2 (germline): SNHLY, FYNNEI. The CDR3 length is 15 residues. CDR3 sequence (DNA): TGTGCCAGCAGTGAAACAGGGGTTCGGGATCAGCCCCAGCATTTT. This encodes CASSETGVRDQPQHF.

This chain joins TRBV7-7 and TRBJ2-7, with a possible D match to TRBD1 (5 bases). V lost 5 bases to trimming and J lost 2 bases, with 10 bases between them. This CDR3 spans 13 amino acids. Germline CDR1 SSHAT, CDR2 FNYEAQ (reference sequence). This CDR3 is CASSPDIAYEQYF. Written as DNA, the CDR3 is TGTGCCAGCAGCCCGGACATTGCCTACGAGCAGTACTTC.

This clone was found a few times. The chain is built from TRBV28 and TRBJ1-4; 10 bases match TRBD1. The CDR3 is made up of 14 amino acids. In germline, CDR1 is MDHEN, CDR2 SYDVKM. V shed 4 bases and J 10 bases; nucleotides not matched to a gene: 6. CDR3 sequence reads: CASSSTGGARKLFF. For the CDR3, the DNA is TGTGCCAGCAGTTCGACAGGGGGCGCGAGAAAACTGTTTTTT. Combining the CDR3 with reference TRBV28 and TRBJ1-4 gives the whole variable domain DVKVTQSSRYLVKRTGEKVFLECVQDMDHENMFWYRQDPGLGLRLIYFSYDVKMKEKGDIPEGYSVSREKKERFSLILESASTNQTSMYLCASSSTGGARKLFFGSGTQLSVL.

CDR3 DNA: TGCGCCAGCAGTGAAGGTGGCAGCACAGATACGCAGTATTTT. Amino acid sequence: CASSEGGSTDTQYF. V and J are TRBV10-2 and TRBJ2-3; no clear D gene. CDR3 size: 14 residues. The V gene lost 3 bases and the J gene lost 0 bases, with 7 bases spanning the gap. The germline CDR1 and CDR2 sequences are WSHSY and SAAADI.

The CDR3 DNA reads as TGTGCCAGCAGTTACCGGCTAGCGGGAGTTGATGAGCAGTTCTTC. Translating it yields CASSYRLAGVDEQFF. The chain couples TRBV6-5 to TRBJ2-1; 10 bases match TRBD2. CDR1 MNHEY and CDR2 SVGAGI come from the germline V gene. With 2 bases clipped from V and 8 bases from J, the junction kept 6 bases outside the gene matches. This CDR3 is 15 amino acids long.

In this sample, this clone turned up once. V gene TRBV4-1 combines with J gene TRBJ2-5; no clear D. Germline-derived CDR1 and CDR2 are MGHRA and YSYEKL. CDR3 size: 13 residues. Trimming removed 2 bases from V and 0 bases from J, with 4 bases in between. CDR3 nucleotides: TGCGCCAGCAGCCAAACGTACCAAGAGACCCAGTACTTC. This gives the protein CASSQTYQETQYF.

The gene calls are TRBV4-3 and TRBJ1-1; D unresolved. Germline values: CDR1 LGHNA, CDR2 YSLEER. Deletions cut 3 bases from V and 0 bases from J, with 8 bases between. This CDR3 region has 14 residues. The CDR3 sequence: CASSQLDMNTEAFF. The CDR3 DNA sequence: TGCGCCAGCAGCCAGCTAGACATGAACACTGAAGCTTTCTTT.

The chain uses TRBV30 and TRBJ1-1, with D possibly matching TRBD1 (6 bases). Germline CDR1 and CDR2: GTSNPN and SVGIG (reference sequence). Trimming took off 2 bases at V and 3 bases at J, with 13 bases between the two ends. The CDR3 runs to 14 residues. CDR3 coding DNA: TGTGCCTGGAGTCGAAGGGGGGGGGACACTGAAGCTTTCTTT. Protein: CAWSRRGGDTEAFF.

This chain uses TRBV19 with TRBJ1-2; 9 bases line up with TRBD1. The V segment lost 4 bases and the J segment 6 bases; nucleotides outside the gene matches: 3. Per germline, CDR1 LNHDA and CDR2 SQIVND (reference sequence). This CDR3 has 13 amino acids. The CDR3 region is CASSTTGGDGYTF. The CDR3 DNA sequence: TGTGCCAGTAGTACCACAGGGGGCGATGGCTACACCTTC.

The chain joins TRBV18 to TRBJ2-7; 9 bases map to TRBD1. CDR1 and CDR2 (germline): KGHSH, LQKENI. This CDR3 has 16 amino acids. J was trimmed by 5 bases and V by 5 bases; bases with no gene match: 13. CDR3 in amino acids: CASSAKSGTGPNEQYF. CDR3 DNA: TGTGCCAGCTCAGCGAAATCCGGGACAGGGCCAAACGAGCAGTACTTC.

The CDR3 nucleotides are TGTGCCAGCAGCCGCCGAGGGGACTTTTTTGACGAGCAGTACTTC. It specifies CASSRRGDFFDEQYF. The gene calls are TRBV5-6 and TRBJ2-7, with a weak D call TRBD2 (6 bases). V gave up 4 bases and J gave up 5 bases, with 19 bases separating them. The CDR3 consists of 15 residues. Germline loops: CDR1 SGHDT, CDR2 YYEEEE.

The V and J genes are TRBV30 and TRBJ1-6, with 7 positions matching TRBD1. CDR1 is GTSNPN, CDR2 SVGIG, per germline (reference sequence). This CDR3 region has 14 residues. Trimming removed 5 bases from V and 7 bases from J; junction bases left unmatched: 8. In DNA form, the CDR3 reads TGTGCCTGGGGACAAAACAGGGGAAATTCACCCCTCCACTTT. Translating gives CAWGQNRGNSPLHF.